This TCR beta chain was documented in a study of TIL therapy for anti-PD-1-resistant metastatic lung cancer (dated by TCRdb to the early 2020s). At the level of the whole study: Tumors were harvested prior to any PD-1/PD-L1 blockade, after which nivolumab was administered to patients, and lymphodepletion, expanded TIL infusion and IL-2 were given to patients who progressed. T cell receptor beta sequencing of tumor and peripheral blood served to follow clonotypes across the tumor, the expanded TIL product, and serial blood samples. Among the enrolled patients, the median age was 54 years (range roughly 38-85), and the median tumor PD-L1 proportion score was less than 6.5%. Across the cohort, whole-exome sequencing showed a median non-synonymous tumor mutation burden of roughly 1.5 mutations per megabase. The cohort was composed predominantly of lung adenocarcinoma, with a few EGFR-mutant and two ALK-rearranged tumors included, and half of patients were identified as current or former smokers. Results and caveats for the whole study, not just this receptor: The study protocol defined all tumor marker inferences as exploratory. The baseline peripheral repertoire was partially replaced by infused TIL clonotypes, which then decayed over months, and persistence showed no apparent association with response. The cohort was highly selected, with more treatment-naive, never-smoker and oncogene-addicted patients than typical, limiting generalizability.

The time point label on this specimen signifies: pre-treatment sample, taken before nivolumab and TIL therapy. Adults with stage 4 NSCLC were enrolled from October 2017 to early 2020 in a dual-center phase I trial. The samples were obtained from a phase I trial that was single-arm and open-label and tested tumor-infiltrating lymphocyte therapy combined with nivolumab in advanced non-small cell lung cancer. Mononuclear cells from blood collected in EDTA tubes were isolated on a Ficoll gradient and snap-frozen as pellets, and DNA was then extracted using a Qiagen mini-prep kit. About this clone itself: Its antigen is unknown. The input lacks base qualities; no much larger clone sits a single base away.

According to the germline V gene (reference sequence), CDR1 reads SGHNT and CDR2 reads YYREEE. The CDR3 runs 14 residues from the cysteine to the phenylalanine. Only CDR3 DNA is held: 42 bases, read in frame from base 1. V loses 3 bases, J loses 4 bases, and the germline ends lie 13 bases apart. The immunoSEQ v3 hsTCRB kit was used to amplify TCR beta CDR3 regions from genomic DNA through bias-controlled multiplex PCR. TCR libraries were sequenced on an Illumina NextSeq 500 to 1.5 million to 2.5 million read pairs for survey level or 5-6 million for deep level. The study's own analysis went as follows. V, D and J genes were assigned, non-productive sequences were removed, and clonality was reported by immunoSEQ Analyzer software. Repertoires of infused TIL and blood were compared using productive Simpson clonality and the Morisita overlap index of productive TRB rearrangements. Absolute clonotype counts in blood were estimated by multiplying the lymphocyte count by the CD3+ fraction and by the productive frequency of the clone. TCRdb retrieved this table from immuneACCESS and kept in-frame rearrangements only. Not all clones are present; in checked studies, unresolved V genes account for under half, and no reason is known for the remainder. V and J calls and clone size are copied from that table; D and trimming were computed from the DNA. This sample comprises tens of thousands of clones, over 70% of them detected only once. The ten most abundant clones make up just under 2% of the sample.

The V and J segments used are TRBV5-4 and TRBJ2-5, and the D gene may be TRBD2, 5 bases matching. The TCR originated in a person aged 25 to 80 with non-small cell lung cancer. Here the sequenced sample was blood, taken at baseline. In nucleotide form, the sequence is TGTGCCAGCAGCTCCCAGGCCCGGGGAGAGACCCAGTACTTC. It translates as CASSSQARGETQYF.